The present T cell receptor (beta chain) was sequenced within a study of T-cell reconstitution after alpha-beta-depleted transplantation in children. Unique molecular identifiers were built into the TCRbeta library. In TCRdb, the PCR reads were re-called with MiXCR into one record per CDR3 protein. The sample lists some 240,000 distinct CDR3 sequences; 12% were seen once. Trimming stripped 5 bases from V and 7 bases from J, with 11 bases between. CDR1 and CDR2 (germline): DFQATT, SNEGSKA (reference sequence). The CDR3 contains 11 residues. This clonotype showed up just a few times. The source material was PBMCs from the stem cell graft donor, sampled from the stem cell graft. The sequence derives from a human donor who donated a stem cell graft to a child with acute lymphoblastic leukemia. The V gene is TRBV20-1, the J gene TRBJ2-5; D remains ambiguous. The CDR3 DNA follows: TGCAGTGCTCGACTGGAACGGACCCAGTACTTC. It codes for CSARLERTQYF.